This T cell receptor (beta chain) was documented in a study of blood T cell repertoires in COVID-19. Study-wide background: Whether acute or convalescent, the COVID-19 samples came from the United States, Italy and Spain.

Assay: immunoSEQ multiplex PCR; the TCRdb copy retains only in-frame clones and omits some. The data show 350,000 to 450,000 clones, more than 75% seen once. Trimming shortened V by 2 bases and J by 1 base, and 8 bases separated the two germline ends. The length of the CDR3 is 14 residues. CDR1 is SQVTM, CDR2 ANQGSEA, per germline. Sequenced sample: PBMCs or T cells enriched from blood (not recorded which). The clonotype originates from a man between 40 and 49 years old in a cohort exposed to, infected with or recovered from COVID-19 (not recorded which). The chain recombines TRBV29-1 with TRBJ2-2; D gene ambiguous. CDR3 in DNA: TGCAGCGTTGAAATCTCAGGGAACACCGGGGAGCTGTTTTTT. This encodes CSVEISGNTGELFF.